This T cell receptor (beta chain) was sequenced in a study of human T cells and chemical hapten exposure. Study as a whole: Across its 20 to 25 weeks, the study gave patients weekly diphenylcyclopropenone doses to the scalp. Patch tests containing 0.01% DPC, applied to the upper back, were read at 6 days.

There are many counts of this clonotype. The antigen remains undetermined. TCRdb reanalysed the RACE reads using MiXCR and keeps one entry per CDR3 protein. In the table there are 380,000 or so distinct CDR3 sequences, more than 4.5% of which are singletons. Findings and caveats of the study: Patch test score rose with PT1 expanded TCR count, significant at thresholds 8, 16 and 32, not 4.

With 1 base removed from V and 0 bases from J, the gap between germline ends came to 13 bases. Per the germline V gene, CDR1 is KGHSH and CDR2 is LQKENI. CDR3 size: 17 residues. Indicated time point: patch test 1, 2 weeks after DPC sensitization. The treatment was: therapeutic diphenylcyclopropenone sensitization with weekly scalp DPC. The sequence was obtained from a woman in her 50s with alopecia areata. Some clones in this sample may be carry-over from other donors' samples. Material: whole blood, obtained in connection with sensitization to the hapten diphenylcyclopropenone (DPC). V is TRBV18 and J is TRBJ1-3; D is unresolved. The CDR3 DNA sequence: TGTGCCAGCTCACCACTTCCCCCGGCGGACTCTGGAAACACCATATATTTT. This encodes CASSPLPPADSGNTIYF.